This is a list of T cell receptor beta chains from one sample in a study of T cell responses to AZD1222 COVID-19 vaccine. Produced via immunoSEQ multiplex PCR; TCRdb's table is partial and in-frame only. The sample lists fewer than 150,000 clones; about 88% were seen once. The specimen was peripheral blood, collected 28 days after the second AZD1222 dose. Receptors originate from an adult who received the AZD1222 COVID-19 vaccine. The CDR3 runs from the conserved cysteine through the conserved F or W. The D gene is left open where the match is weak. Some rows mark clone size as missing; the rest say once, few, many or name a class of expanded clone.

V gene	clone size	D gene	J gene	CDR3 DNA	CDR3 protein
TRBV5-8	.	TRBD1	TRBJ2-6	TGTGCCAGCAGCCGGGGACAGGCTGGGGCCAACGTCCTGACTTTC	CASSRGQAGANVLTF
TRBV18	.	.	TRBJ1-1	TGTGCCAGCTCACCGTACGAGGCGAACACTGAAGCTTTCTTT	CASSPYEANTEAFF
TRBV4-2	once	TRBD2	TRBJ2-2	TGTGCCAGCAGCCAAGAGCTAGCGGGAAACACCGGGGAGCTGTTTTTT	CASSQELAGNTGELFF
TRBV7-3	.	TRBD1	TRBJ1-2	TGTGCCAGCAGCATCTCCGGGACAGTGGGTGATGGCTACACCTTC	CASSISGTVGDGYTF
TRBV4-1	.	.	TRBJ2-3	TGCGCCAGTCGGATGCAGGGAGGAACAGATACGCAGTATTTT	CASRMQGGTDTQYF
TRBV7-9	.	.	TRBJ1-2	TGTGCCAGCAGCTCCAGACTCTACCGGGGCTACACCTTC	CASSSRLYRGYTF
TRBV19	.	TRBD1	TRBJ1-5	TGTGCCAGTAGTATCCCCCTTTGGGACAGGGGGCTAGGGCAGCCCCAGCATTTT	CASSIPLWDRGLGQPQHF
TRBV7-2	.	TRBD1	TRBJ1-4	TGTGCCAGCAGCGTGGACAGGGGGAATGAAAAACTGTTTTTT	CASSVDRGNEKLFF
TRBV6-6	.	.	TRBJ2-3	TGTGCCAGCAGTTACGTGGGACGGGGCACAGATACGCAGTATTTT	CASSYVGRGTDTQYF
TRBV9	.	.	TRBJ1-1	TGTGCCAGCAGCGTAGAAGGGGGGTACACTGAAGCTTTCTTT	CASSVEGGYTEAFF
TRBV6-2/TRBV6-3	.	.	TRBJ1-2	TGTGCCAGCAGTTGGGACCGATTGACCTATGGCTACACCTTC	CASSWDRLTYGYTF
TRBV6-1	.	.	TRBJ1-5	TGTGCCAGCAGTGAGAATCCCGGACCCCCGTCAAAGCCCCAGCATTTT	CASSENPGPPSKPQHF
TRBV12-2	few	.	TRBJ2-1	TGTGCAAGTCGCTTAGTCCCCTCGATCCTTGGAGGATACAATGAGCAGTTCTTC	CASRLVPSILGGYNEQFF
TRBV30	.	.	TRBJ1-4	TGTGCCTGGAGTGTAAGAGGGTTCCGCCTTAGTGAAAAACTGTTTTTT	CAWSVRGFRLSEKLFF
TRBV7-7	.	.	TRBJ1-3	TGTGCCAGCAGCTTAGGCTCTGGAAACACCATATATTTT	CASSLGSGNTIYF
TRBV2	.	.	TRBJ1-4	TGTGCCAGCGGAGGATTGACCCATGAAAAACTGTTTTTT	CASGGLTHEKLFF
TRBV5-5	.	TRBD1	TRBJ1-2	TGTGCCAGCAGCTCCGGGACAGGGGCTAACTATGGCTACACCTTC	CASSSGTGANYGYTF
TRBV9	.	.	TRBJ1-1	TGTGCCAGCAGCCGCTGGGAGGAAGCGAACACTGAAGCTTTCTTT	CASSRWEEANTEAFF
TRBV5-8	.	.	TRBJ1-2	TGTGCCAGGAGGGAAACAGGGATCTACACCTTC	CARRETGIYTF
TRBV6-5	.	TRBD1	TRBJ1-2	TGTGCCAGCAGTCAACAGGGGTATGGCTACACCTTC	CASSQQGYGYTF
TRBV3-1/TRBV3-2	.	TRBD1	TRBJ2-5	TGTGCCAGCAGCCATCCTATTTGGACAGGGGTACAAGAGACCCAGTACTTC	CASSHPIWTGVQETQYF